This T cell receptor (beta chain) was found in a study of early T cells in non-severe SARS-CoV-2 infection. Molecules of cDNA were individually given unique molecular identifiers that were attached to them. Each CDR3 protein gets one entry after TCRdb re-called the 5' RACE reads with MiXCR. The sample gives roughly 88,000 distinct CDR3 sequences, 13% to 15% of which show up once; about 6% is in the top ten. Germline loops: CDR1 LNHDA, CDR2 SQIVND (reference sequence). There are 12 residues in the CDR3. With 9 bases removed from V and 4 bases from J, the gap between germline ends came to 9 bases. This clonotype was seen a few times.

The chain carries TRBV19 and TRBJ1-4; D is undetermined. This clonotype was sampled from an adult who was a healthcare worker with PCR-confirmed SARS-CoV-2 infection or an uninfected control (not recorded which). The source material was whole blood. For the CDR3, the DNA is TGTGCCAGCTTGGGAGATAATGAAAAACTGTTTTTT. This sequence encodes CASLGDNEKLFF.